The clone carrying this TCR beta chain was seen many times. Its antigen remains unidentified. TCRdb re-called the 5' RACE reads with MiXCR, one entry per CDR3 protein. The data show about 210,000 distinct CDR3 sequences, 5.5% to 7.5% seen once. The data are from a study of CD8 T cells in ankylosing spondylitis. The V gene's germline CDR1 is SGDLS and CDR2 YYNGEE. The germline V and J ends were trimmed by 3 bases and 7 bases, with 13 bases remaining between them. The CDR3 length is 13 residues. Points from the study as a whole: A motif of under ten highly homologous TCR beta variants was seen as apparently characteristic of ankylosing spondylitis blood. Disease-associated clones were reportedly significantly overrepresented in matched ankylosing spondylitis synovial fluid. Clones that were linked to disease were CD8+ and were relatively rare in peripheral blood. A subset of motif variants has previously been described in the synovial fluid and blood of reactive arthritis.

This TCR derives from a male donor with ankylosing spondylitis. The V call is TRBV9, the J call TRBJ2-5; D assignment may be TRBD1 or TRBD2 (5 bases each). The source material was blood, either unsorted or a sorted T cell fraction (not recorded which). In DNA, the CDR3 is TGTGCCAGCAGCGCCGGGACGGGGCCGACCCAGTACTTC. Protein product: CASSAGTGPTQYF.